The present entry profiles one T cell receptor beta chain with its context. Its cognate antigen is unknown. Clones were sequenced by immunoSEQ multiplex PCR, and TCRdb holds only the in-frame ones, with some missing. The data show over 120,000 clones, with 75% to 90% seen just once and about 17% held by the top ten. CDR1 is MGHRA and CDR2 is YSYEKL in the germline V gene. V dropped 1 base and J dropped 4 bases, with 4 bases sitting between them. The CDR3 is 12 amino acids. Specified time point: blood 4 weeks post-SBRT, at nephrectomy. Treatment: 15 Gy SBRT to primary tumor, nephrectomy 4 weeks later. Nephrectomy followed 15 Gy stereotactic body radiation by 4 weeks. Radiation-treated patients gave blood at baseline, week 2 and week 4. The data were obtained in a study of radiation and T cells in renal cell carcinoma. Study findings and constraints: Baseline intratumoral clonotype presence is unknown without pretreatment biopsies. Top tumor clonotypes rose in blood 2 weeks post-radiation, then contracted.

This TCR derives from a woman aged 45-60 years with renal cell carcinoma. Sequences were derived from blood, sampled from a patient whose treatment included radiotherapy and nephrectomy. The genes are TRBV4-1 and TRBJ1-2; the D is unclear. CDR3 coding DNA: TGCGCCAGCAGCCAAGGCTGCTATGGCTACACCTTC. Protein product: CASSQGCYGYTF.